This T cell receptor beta chain was identified in a study of response to subunit inactivated influenza vaccine (dated 2018 in TCRdb). About the full investigation: To follow how T cells responded to a trivalent subunit inactivated influenza vaccine, the researchers relied on deep quantitative profiling of the T cell receptor repertoire. Summary of the overall study and its limitations: The authors proposed that each seasonal influenza vaccination may bring in only a limited number of new T cells.

This clonotype occurred a few times. The clone's antigen remains unknown. No clone much larger than this one lies a single base away; base qualities are absent. The CDR3 spans 15 residues, from the cysteine through the phenylalanine. Only the CDR3 portion is preserved as DNA: 45 bases, with reading frame beginning at the first base. V and J are truncated by 6 bases and 4 bases respectively, leaving an intervening sequence of 19 bases. The library relied on RT-PCR. The instrument was an Illumina HiSeq 2500. The raw public data were reprocessed by TCRdb itself: fastp quality trimming at Q25, MiXCR clonotype calling, in-frame beta chains only. Entries are consolidated by CDR3 protein sequence, retaining the most common genes and DNA. The sample table shows around 850,000 distinct CDR3 sequences, and less than 20% are seen once. The leading ten clones occupy 11% of the sample.

The sequence was obtained from a man aged 45-65 years who received an inactivated influenza vaccine. Donor details come from another sample of the same person, matched by shared clones. The sample here was PBMCs from blood, taken less than 6 days after vaccination. The chain joins TRBV12-3 or TRBV12-4 to TRBJ2-7, with the D gene call left open. The CDR3 here reads CASSPTWGGSYEQYF. The sequenced DNA is TGTGCCAGCAGCCCCACCTGGGGTGGCTCTTACGAGCAGTACTTC.